The next 27 T cell receptor beta chains were all read from a single sample in a study of CD8 T cells in ankylosing spondylitis. TCRdb analysed the 5' RACE reads with MiXCR anew, one entry per CDR3 protein. The sample yields around 39,000 distinct CDR3 sequences, 11% seen once. Sequencing input: synovial fluid, either unsorted or a sorted T cell fraction (not recorded which). These receptors were obtained from a male donor with ankylosing spondylitis.

The CDR3 region is CASSTSAVYGNEQFF. The CDR3 nucleotides read TGTGCCAGCTCGACTAGCGCGGTATACGGCAATGAGCAGTTCTTC. This chain connects TRBV7-3 to TRBJ2-1, with TRBD2 matching over 8 bases. This CDR3 spans 15 amino acids. In germline, CDR1 is SGHTA, CDR2 FQGTGA. V dropped 8 bases and J dropped 6; count of bases not matched to a gene: 12.

The CDR3 loop is CASSERPGLIIHEQFF. DNA for the CDR3: TGTGCCAGCAGTGAACGTCCGGGACTAATTATACATGAGCAGTTCTTC. J is TRBJ2-1 and V is TRBV6-1, with 7 bases lining up with TRBD2. After removal of 2 bases from V and 8 bases from J, the junction contained 12 bases not matched to a gene. The CDR3 sequence is 16 residues long. From germline, CDR1 is MNHNS and CDR2 SASEGT.

This clonotype came up many times. CDR3 protein: CAISAPTGELFF. CDR3 in DNA: TGTGCCATCAGCGCGCCGACCGGGGAGCTGTTTTTT. The chain joins TRBV10-3 to TRBJ2-2; D gene ambiguous. The CDR3 sequence is 12 residues long. V was shortened by 6 bases and J by 5 bases, with 7 bases between the two germline ends. Germline lookup yields CDR1 ENHRY and CDR2 SYGVKD.

The chain combines TRBV28 with TRBJ1-2; 7 bases align to TRBD1. The CDR3 contains 15 residues. Germline-derived CDR1 and CDR2 are MDHEN and SYDVKM. The V segment lost 6 bases and the J segment 3 bases; nucleotides outside the gene matches: 10. CDR3 loop: CASSTGTVFYYGYTF. The CDR3 nucleotides read TGTGCCAGCAGCACCGGGACAGTTTTTTACTATGGCTACACCTTC.

The chain carries TRBV7-8 and TRBJ1-2, with TRBD1 identical over 10 bases. This CDR3 has 15 amino acids. The germline gives CDR1 SGHVS, CDR2 FQNEAQ. The V gene end was trimmed by 4 bases and the J gene end by 6 bases; junction bases not matched to a gene: 8. The DNA for the CDR3 is TGTGCCAGCAGCTCCGGCCGCGACAGGGGGCATGGCTACACCTTC. Protein sequence: CASSSGRDRGHGYTF.

The genes are TRBV25-1 and TRBJ1-1; 8 bases are a match to TRBD1. The V gene end was trimmed by 7 bases and the J gene end by 6 bases; junction bases not matched to a gene: 13. The CDR3 is 15 residues long. Germline CDR1 reads MGHDK; CDR2 reads SYGVNS. CDR3 loop: CASTQAGTGSSEAFF. For the CDR3, the DNA is TGTGCCAGCACCCAGGCCGGGACAGGTTCGTCTGAAGCTTTCTTT.

The sample holds many counts of this clonotype. The chain links TRBV19 to TRBJ2-1, with 10 bases identical to TRBD2. V shed 4 bases and J 7 bases; nucleotides not matched to a gene: 7. This CDR3 region has 15 residues. In germline, CDR1 is LNHDA, CDR2 SQIVND (reference sequence). DNA of the CDR3: TGTGCCAGTAGTACCAGGACTAGCGGTCTAAATGAGCAGTTCTTC. Its protein product is CASSTRTSGLNEQFF.

In its sample, this clonotype was seen many times. V and J are TRBV12-3 or TRBV12-4 and TRBJ1-5; D remains unclear. The CDR3 loop spans 15 amino acids. With 2 bases removed from V and 4 bases from J, the gap between germline ends came to 12 bases. DNA for the CDR3: TGTGCCAGCAGTTTAACTGGAGGGAGGAATCAGCCCCAGCATTTT. It is translated as CASSLTGGRNQPQHF.

This clonotype has at least ten counts. The CDR3 loop is CASSRETGAYEKLFF. As DNA, the CDR3 is TGCGCCAGCAGCCGGGAGACAGGGGCATATGAAAAACTGTTTTTT. The chain recombines TRBV4-3 with TRBJ1-4, with 8 bases that match TRBD1. Germline V gives CDR1 LGHNA, CDR2 YSLEER. This CDR3 spans 15 amino acids. V was pared by 4 bases and J by 6 bases, with 7 bases of the junction left unmatched.

In its sample, this clonotype ranks as medium-sized. The chain uses TRBV7-8 and TRBJ2-5, with D possibly being TRBD2 (7 bases). CDR1 is SGHVS, CDR2 FQNEAQ, per germline. The CDR3 has 15 residues. V lost 1 base and J 5 bases, leaving 14 bases between the germline ends. The CDR3 loop is CASSLERGGRETQYF. CDR3 DNA sequence: TGTGCCAGCAGCTTAGAAAGGGGGGGACGGGAGACCCAGTACTTC.

This chain links TRBV7-9 with TRBJ2-3, with 8 bases that match TRBD2. The CDR3 consists of 15 residues. Germline V gene data show CDR1 as SEHNR and CDR2 as FQNEAQ (reference sequence). The J segment lost 5 bases and the V segment lost 6 bases, leaving 10 bases of the junction unmatched. CDR3 region: CASSGGRILGDTQYF. CDR3 in DNA: TGTGCCAGCAGTGGCGGGAGGATCCTCGGAGATACGCAGTATTTT. Variable domain in full (rest from reference TRBV7-9 and TRBJ2-3): DTGVSQNPRHKITKRGQNVTFRCDPISEHNRLYWYRQTLGQGPEFLTYFQNEAQLEKSRLLSDRFSAERPKGSFSTLEIQRTEQGDSAMYLCASSGGRILGDTQYFGPGTRLTVL.

The chain combines TRBV7-9 with TRBJ2-7, with D possibly being TRBD2 (5 bases). CDR1 is SEHNR and CDR2 is FQNEAQ in the germline V gene (reference sequence). Between the trimmed V and J ends, which lost 5 bases and 0 bases, there was a span of 14 bases. The CDR3 totals 15 residues. CDR3 bases: TGTGCCAGCAGCGCGCCAAGCGGAGCCTCCTACGAGCAGTACTTC. As protein: CASSAPSGASYEQYF.

This clonotype was counted ten times or more. The chain is built from TRBV19 and TRBJ2-6; D unresolved. The CDR3 contains 17 residues. CDR1 LNHDA and CDR2 SQIVND come from the germline V gene (reference sequence). Trimming stripped 5 bases from V and 0 bases from J, with 14 bases between. The CDR3 sequence: CASSLSFLLSGANVLTF. The CDR3 DNA follows: TGTGCCAGTAGTTTGTCGTTTCTACTCTCTGGGGCCAACGTCCTGACTTTC.

This clonotype has ten or more counts. The genes are TRBV6-1 and TRBJ2-1; D is perhaps TRBD2 (6 bases). CDR1 MNHNS and CDR2 SASEGT come from the germline V gene. Trimming took off 7 bases at V and 9 bases at J, with 19 bases between the two ends. The length of the CDR3 is 14 residues. The DNA of the CDR3 is TGTGCCAGCACCTTACCCGGGACTCCCGTTGAGCAGTTCTTC. Its translation is CASTLPGTPVEQFF.

The rearrangement uses TRBV7-9 and TRBJ1-4, with TRBD1 matching 9 bases. CDR1 is SEHNR and CDR2 is FQNEAQ in the germline V gene (reference sequence). The J segment lost 4 bases and the V segment lost 5 bases, leaving 5 bases of the junction unmatched. This CDR3 region has 15 residues. The CDR3 nucleotides are TGTGCCAGCAGCCCCCGGGACAGGGATAATGAAAAACTGTTTTTT. Translated, it gives CASSPRDRDNEKLFF.

There are many counts of this clonotype. The V call is TRBV3-1, the J call TRBJ2-7; TRBD2 agrees at 8 bases. V shed 1 base and J 1 base; nucleotides not matched to a gene: 3. CDR1 and CDR2 from the germline V gene are LGHDT and YNNKEL (reference sequence). This CDR3 region has 15 residues. As DNA, the CDR3 is TGTGCCAGCAGCCAAGGGGGACTAGATTCCTACGAGCAGTACTTC. Translating it yields CASSQGGLDSYEQYF.

Many counts were recorded for this clonotype. The V gene is TRBV20-1, the J gene TRBJ1-5; D is perhaps TRBD1 (6 bases). The CDR3 consists of 14 residues. The V gene's germline CDR1 is DFQATT and CDR2 SNEGSKA (reference sequence). The V and J ends lost 3 bases and 4 bases respectively, with 13 bases between them. CDR3 region: CSARVPGANQPQHF. CDR3 nucleotides: TGCAGTGCTAGGGTACCGGGGGCTAATCAGCCCCAGCATTTT.

V gene TRBV5-1 combines with J gene TRBJ2-2; unclear D gene. This CDR3 is 19 amino acids long. Deletions cut 0 bases from V and 2 bases from J, with 20 bases between. Germline V gene data show CDR1 as SGHRS and CDR2 as YFSETQ. The DNA for the CDR3 is TGCGCCAGCAGCTTGGGGTACTGGATTGTAACCTCTAACACCGGGGAGCTGTTTTTT. Its protein product is CASSLGYWIVTSNTGELFF.

The V call is TRBV10-3, the J call TRBJ2-1; D is undetermined. Germline assignment: CDR1 ENHRY and CDR2 SYGVKD. V was cut by 6 bases and J by 2 bases, with 14 bases left in between. This CDR3 region has 15 residues. CDR3 protein: CAISAELEAYNEQFF. CDR3 DNA sequence: TGTGCCATCAGCGCGGAGCTAGAGGCCTACAATGAGCAGTTCTTC.

A note on this clonotype: A much larger clone is a single base away; this may be a read error. The chain carries TRBV11-2 and TRBJ2-3; the D gene is possibly TRBD2 (6 bases). CDR1 and CDR2 from the germline V gene are SGHAT and FQNNGV. CDR3 length: 15 amino acids. V shed 1 base and J shed 4 bases, with 12 bases lying between them. The CDR3 reads CASSLASGEADTQYF. The DNA of the CDR3 is TGTGCCAGCAGCTTAGCGTCGGGAGAAGCAGATACGCAGTATTTT.

In this sample, this clonotype turned up many times. The J gene is TRBJ2-7, the V gene TRBV5-1; unclear D gene. CDR1 is SGHRS and CDR2 is YFSETQ in the germline V gene. V was cut by 4 bases and J by 0 bases, with 14 bases left in between. The CDR3 contains 15 residues. CDR3 sequence: CASSPVQTISYEQYF. DNA for the CDR3: TGCGCCAGCAGCCCGGTTCAGACGATCTCCTACGAGCAGTACTTC. Using reference TRBV5-1 and TRBJ2-7 for the parts outside the CDR3, the full variable domain is KAGVTQTPRYLIKTRGQQVTLSCSPISGHRSVSWYQQTPGQGLQFLFEYFSETQRNKGNFPGRFSGRQFSNSRSEMNVSTLELGDSALYLCASSPVQTISYEQYFGPGTRLTVT.

This chain uses TRBV20-1 with TRBJ2-7; D ambiguous. The germline CDR1 and CDR2 sequences are DFQATT and SNEGSKA (reference sequence). There are 11 residues in the CDR3. Trimming pared 7 bases from V and 2 bases from J, leaving 9 bases between. The CDR3 nucleotides are TGCAGTGTCGCGCCAACCTACGAGCAGTACTTC. Encoded protein: CSVAPTYEQYF.

The V gene is TRBV5-1, the J gene TRBJ2-3; 9 bases align to TRBD2. Trimming at V came to 4 bases and at J to 3 bases, leaving 9 bases not matched to a gene. The CDR3 is 16 amino acids. Germline loops: CDR1 SGHRS, CDR2 YFSETQ. This CDR3 is CASSLEAGGSTDTQYF. The CDR3 nucleotides are TGCGCCAGCAGCCTCGAGGCGGGAGGGAGTACAGATACGCAGTATTTT.

This clonotype was seen at least ten times. The chain links TRBV4-2 to TRBJ2-5, with a possible D match to TRBD2 (6 bases). The CDR3 has 15 amino acids. Germline-derived CDR1 and CDR2 are LGHNA and YNFKEQ. V shed 1 base and J shed 3 bases, with 12 bases lying between them. The CDR3 coding sequence is TGTGCCAGCAGCCAAGTTGGGGGGAATGAAGAGACCCAGTACTTC. This translates into CASSQVGGNEETQYF.

The chain joins TRBV11-3 to TRBJ2-5; a weak D match, TRBD2 (6 bases). Germline V lookup: CDR1 SGHNT, CDR2 YENEEA. The CDR3 is 13 amino acids. V lost 4 bases, J lost 5 bases, and 11 bases lay in between. The CDR3 DNA is TGTGCCAGCAGCTCCGGGACTTCGGAGACCCAGTACTTC. Protein product: CASSSGTSETQYF.

At least ten counts were recorded for this clonotype. This rearrangement joins TRBV9 to TRBJ2-1; the match to TRBD2 covers 7 bases. The CDR3 contains 15 residues. Germline V gene lookup returns CDR1 SGDLS and CDR2 YYNGEE. The V gene end was trimmed by 0 bases and the J gene end by 3 bases; junction bases not matched to a gene: 3. The CDR3 region has the DNA TGTGCCAGCAGCGTAGGCGGGAGCTTCTACAATGAGCAGTTCTTC. Translation: CASSVGGSFYNEQFF.

This clonotype has a count of ten or more. The chain recombines TRBV7-9 with TRBJ1-1; D unresolved. V lost 4 bases to trimming and J lost 7 bases, with 10 bases between them. The CDR3 contains 12 residues. Germline V gives CDR1 SEHNR, CDR2 FQNEAQ (reference sequence). The CDR3 spells CASSSGGSEAFF. DNA for the CDR3: TGTGCCAGCAGCTCGGGAGGGAGTGAAGCTTTCTTT. The whole variable domain, remainder taken from reference TRBV7-9 and TRBJ1-1, is DTGVSQNPRHKITKRGQNVTFRCDPISEHNRLYWYRQTLGQGPEFLTYFQNEAQLEKSRLLSDRFSAERPKGSFSTLEIQRTEQGDSAMYLCASSSGGSEAFFGQGTRLTVV.